This T cell receptor beta chain was profiled in a study of persistence of HIV-infected CD4 T cells. General study findings and limits: TCRbeta richness was lower in CMV- and Gag-responding cells than in anti-CD3/anti-CD28-responding cells.

The immunoSEQ assay was version 4, run in survey mode. Clones were sequenced by immunoSEQ multiplex PCR, and TCRdb holds only the in-frame ones, with some missing. The table includes tens of thousands of clones, around 82% detected once. To note about this clone: Its antigen is currently unknown.

CDR1 and CDR2 from the germline V gene are SNHLY and FYNNEI. V gave up 6 bases and J gave up 10 bases, with 18 bases separating them. CDR3 length: 14 residues. The stimulus was an HIV-1 Gag 15-mer peptide pool, 0.95 to 1 ug/peptide/mL. CD40L-negative CD69-negative CD45RO-high memory CD4+ T cells were sorted as populations depleted of antigen-responding cells. CD8+ T cells were removed from PBMCs prior to stimulation. For roughly 19 hours, CD8-depleted PBMCs received anti-CD28/CD49d costimulation, a CD40-blocking antibody and enfuvirtide. The specimen was CD4+ T cells sorted from PBMCs after roughly 18-hour stimulation, collected from a patient who received antiretroviral therapy. The chain carries TRBV2 and TRBJ1-4; possible D gene TRBD1, 6 bases. This TCR derives from an adult woman with HIV who was CMV-seropositive. The DNA of the CDR3 is TGTGCCAGCAGCTTACAGGGTGATCAAGGAAAACTGTTTTTT. This sequence encodes CASSLQGDQGKLFF.